What follows describes a single TCR beta chain. The sample originates from a study of blood T cell repertoires in COVID-19. Whole-study context: COVID-19 samples from acute and convalescent phases originated in the United States, Italy and Spain. The analysed material was cDNA or gDNA that came from T cells, B-cell-depleted T cells, or PBMCs.

The table came from immunoSEQ multiplex PCR; TCRdb's copy has only in-frame clones and leaves some out. The sample gives approximately 70,000 clones, 65% to 85% of which show up once; around 2.3% is in the top ten. The CDR3 runs to 15 residues. The V and J ends lost 4 bases and 4 bases, in that order; junction bases with no gene match: 6. CDR1 and CDR2 from the germline V gene are SGHTA and FQGNSA. Sequenced: peripheral blood. The sequence derives from a man of 80 years or more with active or convalescent COVID-19. This sequence joins TRBV7-2 and TRBJ1-5; 8 bases are shared with TRBD1. The CDR3 spells CASSSRTGRNQPQHF. In DNA, the CDR3 is TGTGCCAGCAGCTCCCGGACAGGGAGGAATCAGCCCCAGCATTTT.